This passage covers 17 T cell receptor beta chains from one sample sequenced in a study of cytomegalovirus exposure and HLA in healthy donors. This PCR relied on a set of 60 Vbeta primers and 13 Jbeta primers. Assay used: immunoSEQ multiplex PCR; TCRdb lists only in-frame clones, some missing. Among under 200,000 clones listed, roughly 82% were seen once. The sample comprised PBMCs. These receptor sequences come from a woman aged 50 to 60 in good health and CMV-seronegative.

This clone is a singleton in its sample. The chain couples TRBV30 to TRBJ1-2; D unresolved. The CDR3 has 11 residues. Germline-derived CDR1 and CDR2 are GTSNPN and SVGIG (reference sequence). Trimming shortened V by 5 bases and J by 3 bases, and 7 bases separated the two germline ends. CDR3 sequence reads: CAWGRDYGYTF. In DNA form, the CDR3 reads TGTGCCTGGGGGAGGGACTATGGCTACACCTTC. Drawing the rest from reference TRBV30 and TRBJ1-2, the complete variable domain is SQTIHQWPATLVQPVGSPLSLECTVEGTSNPNLYWYRQAAGRGLQLLFYSVGIGQISSEVPQNLSASRPQDRQFILSSKKLLLSDSGFYLCAWGRDYGYTFGSGTRLTVV.

This clone was picked up one time. V is TRBV4-1 and J is TRBJ1-3; D is unclear. This CDR3 spans 16 amino acids. V was clipped by 1 base and J by 4 bases, with 14 bases between them. Germline V lookup: CDR1 MGHRA, CDR2 YSYEKL. CDR3 in amino acids: CASSQAAGRVGNTIYF. In DNA, the CDR3 is TGCGCCAGCAGCCAAGCTGCGGGGAGAGTCGGAAACACCATATATTTT.

The V call is TRBV30, the J call TRBJ1-6; maybe TRBD1 (6 bases). The germline CDR1 and CDR2 sequences are GTSNPN and SVGIG (reference sequence). The V gene lost 5 bases and the J gene lost 14 bases, with 22 bases spanning the gap. CDR3 length: 14 residues. The CDR3 coding sequence is TGTGCCTGGGGTCGTCTAGACAGGCATATCACCCTCCACTTT. It yields the protein CAWGRLDRHITLHF.

The chain carries TRBV28 and TRBJ1-1; no firm D call. Trimming took off 5 bases at V and 4 bases at J, with 17 bases between the two ends. The CDR3 spans 15 residues. Per germline, CDR1 MDHEN and CDR2 SYDVKM. The CDR3, as DNA: TGTGCCAGCAGTAGACCTGGAGTTTTGTTCACTGAAGCTTTCTTT. The encoded protein is CASSRPGVLFTEAFF.

This chain links TRBV27 with TRBJ1-1; D may be TRBD1 (6 bases). Trimming stripped 7 bases from V and 1 base from J, with 16 bases between. Germline lookup yields CDR1 MNHEY and CDR2 SMNVEV (reference sequence). This CDR3 is built from 15 residues. CDR3 sequence reads: CASTLRGGANTEAFF. In nucleotides, the CDR3 is TGTGCCAGCACCCTACGGGGGGGGGCGAACACTGAAGCTTTCTTT.

This rearrangement joins TRBV19 to TRBJ2-5; 8 nucleotides agree with TRBD2. The CDR3 consists of 16 residues. CDR1 is LNHDA, CDR2 SQIVND, per germline (reference sequence). The ends lost 6 bases at V and 0 bases at J; junction bases unmatched: 9. This CDR3 is CASRGRAGENQETQYF. In DNA, the CDR3 is TGTGCCAGTAGGGGGCGAGCGGGAGAGAACCAAGAGACCCAGTACTTC. The variable domain in full, completed from reference TRBV19 and TRBJ2-5, reads DGGITQSPKYLFRKEGQNVTLSCEQNLNHDAMYWYRQDPGQGLRLIYYSQIVNDFQKGDIAEGYSVSREKKESFPLTVTSAQKNPTAFYLCASRGRAGENQETQYFGPGTRLLVL.

V is TRBV5-1 and J is TRBJ2-1; maybe TRBD1 (6 bases). The CDR3 totals 20 residues. Germline values: CDR1 SGHRS, CDR2 YFSETQ. The V and J ends lost 5 bases and 2 bases respectively, with 29 bases between them. For the CDR3, the DNA is TGCGCCAGCAGAGAGCGTCCCGGGACACTCGGATGGGGCGCCTACAATGAGCAGTTCTTC. Translating gives CASRERPGTLGWGAYNEQFF.

The rearrangement joins TRBV10-3 to TRBJ2-7; the D is unclear. This CDR3 has 11 residues. The V gene lost 1 base and the J gene lost 5 bases, with 3 bases spanning the gap. Looked up from germline, CDR1 is ENHRY and CDR2 is SYGVKD. The CDR3 region has the DNA TGTGCCATCAGTGAGTTAAACGAGCAGTACTTC. Its protein product is CAISELNEQYF.

This sequence joins TRBV10-3 and TRBJ2-1, with D maybe TRBD2 (5 bases). Trimming removed 0 bases from V and 2 bases from J, with 8 bases in between. This CDR3 has 15 amino acids. CDR1 and CDR2 from the germline V gene are ENHRY and SYGVKD. The CDR3 here is CAISESGSTYNEQFF. As DNA, the CDR3 is TGTGCCATCAGTGAGTCAGGGAGTACCTACAATGAGCAGTTCTTC.

The genes are TRBV7-9 and TRBJ2-2; 12 nucleotides agree with TRBD2. Looked up from germline, CDR1 is SEHNR and CDR2 is FQNEAQ (reference sequence). The CDR3 consists of 17 residues. V dropped 4 bases and J dropped 6; count of bases not matched to a gene: 9. The DNA of the CDR3 is TGTGCCAGCAGCTCTAAGACTAGCGGGAGTAGATCCGGGGAGCTGTTTTTT. As protein: CASSSKTSGSRSGELFF.

This chain connects TRBV7-2 to TRBJ2-7; D is uncertain. The V end was cut by 5 bases, the J end by 5 bases, with 13 bases between. The CDR3 loop spans 13 amino acids. Germline V gives CDR1 SGHTA, CDR2 FQGNSA. The CDR3 region has the DNA TGTGCCAGCAGCGGATACAGTGCCAACGAGCAGTACTTC. It encodes CASSGYSANEQYF.

The chain combines TRBV27 with TRBJ2-7; 9 bases map to TRBD2. CDR3 length: 16 residues. Germline values: CDR1 MNHEY, CDR2 SMNVEV (reference sequence). Trimming cost V 3 bases and J 5 bases; bases outside gene matches: 11. This CDR3 reads CASSFVSGRLGHEQYF. CDR3 nucleotides: TGTGCCAGCAGTTTTGTGAGCGGGAGGTTGGGGCACGAGCAGTACTTC.

The CDR3, as DNA: TGCAGTGCTCCTAGGAATGAGCAGTTCTTC. Amino acids: CSAPRNEQFF. This chain uses TRBV20-1 with TRBJ2-1; D not certain. This CDR3 spans 10 amino acids. The ends were cut back, 5 bases at V and 7 bases at J, with 6 bases in the middle. Germline V gene data show CDR1 as DFQATT and CDR2 as SNEGSKA (reference sequence).

The chain uses TRBV5-8 and TRBJ1-1; possible D gene TRBD1, 6 bases. The CDR3 length is 14 residues. Germline V gene data show CDR1 as SGHTS and CDR2 as YDEGEE. The V gene lost 0 bases and the J gene lost 6 bases, with 12 bases spanning the gap. The CDR3 loop is CASSLAYRVAEAFF. DNA of the CDR3: TGTGCCAGCAGCTTGGCGTACAGGGTGGCTGAAGCTTTCTTT.

The chain recombines TRBV5-1 with TRBJ1-3; a weak D match, TRBD1 (6 bases). The CDR3 has 14 amino acids. CDR1 is SGHRS and CDR2 is YFSETQ in the germline V gene. Trimming removed 4 bases from V and 1 base from J, with 9 bases in between. In nucleotides, the CDR3 is TGCGCCAGCAGCATGGACAGTTCTGGAAACACCATATATTTT. Its translation: CASSMDSSGNTIYF. Together with reference TRBV5-1 and TRBJ1-3, the CDR3 gives the full variable domain: KAGVTQTPRYLIKTRGQQVTLSCSPISGHRSVSWYQQTPGQGLQFLFEYFSETQRNKGNFPGRFSGRQFSNSRSEMNVSTLELGDSALYLCASSMDSSGNTIYFGEGSWLTVV.

The chain has TRBV30 and TRBJ1-4; 9 bases are shared with TRBD1. The junction had 4 bases not matched to a gene; V was cut back by 4 bases and J by 7 bases. The CDR3 has 13 residues. The germline V gene encodes CDR1 GTSNPN and CDR2 SVGIG (reference sequence). In DNA, the CDR3 is TGTGCCTGGAACAGGGGGCGCGGTGAAAAACTGTTTTTT. This codes for CAWNRGRGEKLFF. Filled out from reference TRBV30 and TRBJ1-4, the complete variable domain reads SQTIHQWPATLVQPVGSPLSLECTVEGTSNPNLYWYRQAAGRGLQLLFYSVGIGQISSEVPQNLSASRPQDRQFILSSKKLLLSDSGFYLCAWNRGRGEKLFFGSGTQLSVL.

The chain has TRBV25-1 and TRBJ1-2; 7 bases match TRBD1. The trim removed 5 bases at V and 8 bases at J, leaving 20 bases unmatched. The CDR3 spans 17 residues. Germline assignment: CDR1 MGHDK and CDR2 SYGVNS. The CDR3: CASSPSGTAAGLGGYTF. The CDR3 DNA follows: TGTGCCAGCAGTCCCTCCGGGACAGCCGCCGGGTTGGGGGGCTACACCTTC.